This T cell receptor beta chain is from a study of a mutant IDH1 vaccine in newly diagnosed glioma. As for the study in general: Receipt of radiotherapy, temozolomide, or both preceded the study, and most received both. Findings and caveats of the study: Pseudoprogression appeared unlinked to shifts in leading peripheral T cell clonotypes. Detectable vaccine-induced immune responses arose in roughly 93% of patients.

On this clone itself: Its antigen is currently unknown.

Time point here: baseline, week 1 (first vaccination visit). Treatment defined: pre-vaccination baseline after standard-of-care therapy. TCRdb's copy holds only in-frame clones and misses some; the assay was immunoSEQ multiplex PCR. The sample consists of around 64,000 clones, about 83% of them appearing once. Germline CDR1 MGHRA, CDR2 YSYEKL. The CDR3 has 17 residues. V trimming: 4 bases; J trimming: 2 bases; junction bases outside the gene matches: 5. The chain is built from TRBV4-1 and TRBJ2-3, with 14 bases lining up with TRBD2. This clonotype was obtained from a woman younger than 30 with glioma. Some clones in this sample may be carry-over from other donors' samples. This material consisted of peripheral blood mononuclear cells (PBMCs), taken from a glioma patient treated with radiotherapy, temozolomide or both. The CDR3 DNA follows: TGCGCCAGCAGCCTTGGACTAGCGGGAGGTTACACAGATACGCAGTATTTT. Translated, it gives CASSLGLAGGYTDTQYF.